This T cell receptor (beta chain) was identified in a study of OX40 agonist ivuxolimab in advanced cancers. V lost 5 bases and J lost 5, with 23 bases in between. Germline assignment: CDR1 SGHAT and CDR2 FQNNGV. The CDR3 sequence is 17 residues long. Profiling relied on immunoSEQ multiplex PCR, and the TCRdb table lists in-frame clones only, not all of them. The repertoire holds approximately 10,000 clones, roughly nine tenths seen once, with 10% to 15% in the top ten. The rearrangement uses TRBV11-2 and TRBJ2-3; D is perhaps TRBD2 (6 bases). Sequences were derived from CD4+ or CD8+ T cells sorted from blood, sampled in a trial of the OX40 agonist ivuxolimab. This clonotype was obtained from an adult with an advanced solid tumor such as melanoma, head and neck, liver or kidney cancer. CDR3 amino acids: CASSPRGALAREDTQYF. The CDR3 region has the DNA TGTGCCAGCAGCCCCCGGGGTGCCCTAGCGAGGGAAGATACGCAGTATTTT.